At least ten counts were recorded for the clone carrying this T cell receptor (beta chain). Trimming stripped 5 bases from V and 7 bases from J, with 12 bases between. CDR3 length: 13 amino acids. The sample is drawn from a study of patients and donors after allogeneic stem cell transplantation. Each CDR3 protein gets one entry after TCRdb re-called the RT-PCR reads with MiXCR. Of about 960,000 distinct CDR3 sequences in the sample, roughly 18% were seen once. The receptor comes from a human donor who was either an allogeneic HSCT recipient or a stem cell or donor lymphocyte infusion donor (not recorded which). It is not recorded whose cells these are; they may come from a transplant donor. The chain carries TRBV12-3 or TRBV12-4 and TRBJ2-4; maybe TRBD1 (6 bases). Sequencing was carried out using blood, either unsorted or a sorted T cell fraction (not recorded which). For the CDR3, the DNA is TGTGCCAGCAGTCCCCCAGGGGTGAACATTCAGTACTTC. Translated, it gives CASSPPGVNIQYF.